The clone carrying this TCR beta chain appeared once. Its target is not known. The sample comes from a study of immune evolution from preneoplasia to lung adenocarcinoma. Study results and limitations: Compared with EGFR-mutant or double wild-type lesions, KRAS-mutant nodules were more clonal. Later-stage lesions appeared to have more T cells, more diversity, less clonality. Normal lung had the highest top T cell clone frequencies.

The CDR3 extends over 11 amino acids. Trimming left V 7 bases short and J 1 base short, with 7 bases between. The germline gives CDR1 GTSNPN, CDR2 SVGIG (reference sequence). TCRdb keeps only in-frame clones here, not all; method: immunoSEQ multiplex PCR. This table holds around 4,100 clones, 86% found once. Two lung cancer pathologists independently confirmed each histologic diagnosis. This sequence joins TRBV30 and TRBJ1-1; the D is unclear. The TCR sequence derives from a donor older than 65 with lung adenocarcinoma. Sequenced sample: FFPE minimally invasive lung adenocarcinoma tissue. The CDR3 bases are TGTGCCTCGACCGGGAACACTGAAGCTTTCTTT. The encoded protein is CASTGNTEAFF.